This TCR beta chain is from a study of blood T cell repertoires in COVID-19. The study assigned cohorts using participant-reported clinical history. The CDR3 length is 18 residues. Germline CDR1 and CDR2: MNHEY and SVGEGT. With 5 bases clipped from V and 4 bases from J, the junction kept 7 bases outside the gene matches. Profiled with immunoSEQ multiplex PCR; TCRdb holds only in-frame clones, not every one. This table has hundreds of thousands of clones, 90% appearing once. This receptor was identified in a woman between 18 and 30 years old with acute COVID-19. The sequenced sample consisted of PBMCs or T cells enriched from blood (not recorded which). This chain connects TRBV6-2 or TRBV6-3 to TRBJ2-6, with TRBD2 matching 14 bases. The CDR3, as DNA: TGTGCCAGCAGTCCGACTAGCGGGAGGGCGAGGGGGGCCAACGTCCTGACTTTC. Its protein is CASSPTSGRARGANVLTF.